A selection of T cell receptor beta chains follows, all from one sample in a study of cytotoxic CD8 clonotypes in ibrutinib-treated CLL. Data came from immunoSEQ multiplex PCR; TCRdb stores just in-frame clones and leaves some out. The sample lists about 160,000 clones, roughly 80% occurring once. Source: PBMCs, taken after 24 months of ibrutinib treatment. The source is a human donor with chronic lymphocytic leukemia. Each CDR3 is given with its conserved first and last residue. The D gene is left open where the match is weak. Clone size, where shown, is once, few, many, or a class for clones that have expanded.

CDR3 protein: CASRLDPPGGGSGELFF
CDR3 DNA: TGTGCAAGTCGCTTAGACCCCCCGGGGGGAGGCTCCGGGGAGCTGTTTTTT
clone size: few
D gene: -
J gene: TRBJ2-2
V gene: TRBV12-2

CDR3 protein: CASSWGPINQPQHF
CDR3 DNA: TGTGCCAGCAGCTGGGGACCGATCAATCAGCCCCAGCATTTT
clone size: -
D gene: -
J gene: TRBJ1-5
V gene: TRBV7-8

CDR3 protein: CASSARDREAYEQYF
CDR3 DNA: TGTGCCAGCAGCGCAAGGGACAGGGAAGCCTACGAGCAGTACTTC
clone size: once
D gene: TRBD1
J gene: TRBJ2-7
V gene: TRBV5-8

CDR3 protein: CASSDRLGNEQFF
CDR3 DNA: TGTGCCAGTAGCGACAGGCTAGGTAATGAGCAGTTCTTC
clone size: -
D gene: -
J gene: TRBJ2-1
V gene: TRBV19

CDR3 protein: CASSSWGASTDTQYF
CDR3 DNA: TGTGCCAGCAGTTCGTGGGGGGCGAGCACAGATACGCAGTATTTT
clone size: -
D gene: -
J gene: TRBJ2-3
V gene: TRBV28

CDR3 protein: CSVEGLAGETQYF
CDR3 DNA: TGCAGCGTTGAGGGACTAGCTGGGGAGACCCAGTACTTC
clone size: -
D gene: TRBD2
J gene: TRBJ2-5
V gene: TRBV29-1

CDR3 protein: CASSLDRVNTEAFF
CDR3 DNA: TGTGCCAGCAGCCTGGACAGGGTCAACACTGAAGCTTTCTTT
clone size: -
D gene: TRBD1
J gene: TRBJ1-1
V gene: TRBV11-2

CDR3 protein: CAISSGEQAYEQYF
CDR3 DNA: TGTGCCATCAGTTCAGGGGAACAAGCCTACGAGCAGTACTTC
clone size: -
D gene: -
J gene: TRBJ2-7
V gene: TRBV10-3

CDR3 protein: CASSPFAGRPMEQYF
CDR3 DNA: TGTGCCAGCTCACCATTCGCGGGTAGACCAATGGAGCAGTACTTC
clone size: -
D gene: -
J gene: TRBJ2-7
V gene: TRBV18

CDR3 protein: CASSISGTENIQYF
CDR3 DNA: TGTGCCAGTAGTATTAGCGGCACAGAAAACATTCAGTACTTC
clone size: -
D gene: -
J gene: TRBJ2-4
V gene: TRBV19

CDR3 protein: CASSEDSTYTQYF
CDR3 DNA: TGTGCCAGCAGTGAGGACAGCACATATACGCAGTATTTT
clone size: -
D gene: -
J gene: TRBJ2-3
V gene: TRBV2

CDR3 protein: CASSPELAVADQYF
CDR3 DNA: TGTGCCAGCAGCCCCGAACTAGCGGTGGCAGACCAGTACTTC
clone size: -
D gene: TRBD2
J gene: TRBJ2-5
V gene: TRBV7-9

CDR3 protein: CASSWGQNTEAFF
CDR3 DNA: TGTGCCAGCAGCTGGGGGCAGAACACTGAAGCTTTCTTT
clone size: -
D gene: -
J gene: TRBJ1-1
V gene: TRBV7-3

CDR3 protein: CASLVRKAGELFF
CDR3 DNA: TGTGCCAGCTTAGTAAGGAAGGCCGGGGAGCTGTTTTTT
clone size: once
D gene: -
J gene: TRBJ2-2
V gene: TRBV18

CDR3 protein: CASSPGAGRQPQHF
CDR3 DNA: TGTGCCAGCAGTCCGGGGGCAGGACGTCAGCCCCAGCATTTT
clone size: -
D gene: -
J gene: TRBJ1-5
V gene: TRBV6-5

CDR3 protein: CASSQASLNQPQHF
CDR3 DNA: TGTGCCAGCAGCCAGGCCAGCCTCAATCAGCCCCAGCATTTT
clone size: -
D gene: -
J gene: TRBJ1-5
V gene: TRBV28

CDR3 protein: CASSVEVTVAGGLYGYTF
CDR3 DNA: TGTGCCAGCAGCGTAGAGGTAACCGTAGCAGGGGGCCTCTATGGCTACACCTTC
clone size: -
D gene: TRBD1
J gene: TRBJ1-2
V gene: TRBV9

CDR3 protein: CASRQQGLLNTEAFF
CDR3 DNA: TGTGCCAGCAGACAACAGGGCCTGCTGAACACTGAAGCTTTCTTT
clone size: once
D gene: -
J gene: TRBJ1-1
V gene: TRBV6-6

CDR3 protein: CASRDRGGVEQFF
CDR3 DNA: TGTGCCAGCCGAGACAGGGGCGGAGTTGAGCAGTTCTTC
clone size: -
D gene: TRBD1
J gene: TRBJ2-1
V gene: TRBV6-1

CDR3 protein: CASGFQLATYNEQFF
CDR3 DNA: TGTGCTAGTGGTTTCCAGCTAGCCACCTACAATGAGCAGTTCTTC
clone size: -
D gene: -
J gene: TRBJ2-1
V gene: TRBV12-5

CDR3 protein: CASRKQGARYNEQFF
CDR3 DNA: TGCGCCAGCCGTAAACAGGGGGCACGATACAATGAGCAGTTCTTC
clone size: -
D gene: TRBD1
J gene: TRBJ2-1
V gene: TRBV5-1

CDR3 protein: CASSPLNEKLFF
CDR3 DNA: TGTGCCAGCTCACCACTAAATGAAAAACTGTTTTTT
clone size: -
D gene: -
J gene: TRBJ1-4
V gene: TRBV18

CDR3 protein: CASSTQGGGHYEQYF
CDR3 DNA: TGTGCCAGCAGCACCCAGGGCGGAGGTCACTACGAGCAGTACTTC
clone size: -
D gene: -
J gene: TRBJ2-7
V gene: TRBV7-2